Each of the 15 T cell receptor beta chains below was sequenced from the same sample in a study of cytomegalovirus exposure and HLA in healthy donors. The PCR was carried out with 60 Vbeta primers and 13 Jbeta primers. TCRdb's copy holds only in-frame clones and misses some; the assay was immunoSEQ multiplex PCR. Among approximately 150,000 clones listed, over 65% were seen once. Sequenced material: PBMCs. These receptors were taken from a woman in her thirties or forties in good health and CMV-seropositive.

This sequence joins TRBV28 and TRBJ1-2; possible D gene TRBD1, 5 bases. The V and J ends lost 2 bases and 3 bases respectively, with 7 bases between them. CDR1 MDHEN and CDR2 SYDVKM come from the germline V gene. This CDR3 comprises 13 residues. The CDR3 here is CASSLDSHYGYTF. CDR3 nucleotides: TGTGCCAGCAGTTTAGACAGCCACTATGGCTACACCTTC.

The CDR3 nucleotides are TGTGCCAGCAGTTTATGGACTCAAGGGAGGGAGACCCAGTACTTC. Encoded protein: CASSLWTQGRETQYF. The chain has TRBV28 and TRBJ2-5; tentative D call: TRBD2 (6 bases). This CDR3 spans 15 amino acids. The V end was cut by 0 bases, the J end by 5 bases, with 13 bases between. Germline V lookup: CDR1 MDHEN, CDR2 SYDVKM. Full variable domain (missing parts from reference TRBV28 and TRBJ2-5): DVKVTQSSRYLVKRTGEKVFLECVQDMDHENMFWYRQDPGLGLRLIYFSYDVKMKEKGDIPEGYSVSREKKERFSLILESASTNQTSMYLCASSLWTQGRETQYFGPGTRLLVL.

The CDR3 bases are TGTGCCAGCACTATCTCGGACTCCTACGAGCAGTACTTC. It translates to CASTISDSYEQYF. This chain joins TRBV2 and TRBJ2-5; D uncertain. The assigned J gene may be wrong: the sequence end matches TRBJ2-7 better. The germline gives CDR1 SNHLY, CDR2 FYNNEI. The CDR3 extends over 13 amino acids.

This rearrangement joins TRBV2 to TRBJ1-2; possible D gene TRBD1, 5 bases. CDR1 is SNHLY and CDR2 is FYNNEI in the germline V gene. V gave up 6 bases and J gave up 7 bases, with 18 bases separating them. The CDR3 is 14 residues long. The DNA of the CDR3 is TGTGCCAGCAGACGGGACTCTACTCTTGGTGGCTACACCTTC. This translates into CASRRDSTLGGYTF. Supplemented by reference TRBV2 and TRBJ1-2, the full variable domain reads EPEVTQTPSHQVTQMGQEVILRCVPISNHLYFYWYRQILGQKVEFLVSFYNNEISEKSEIFDDQFSVERPDGSNFTLKIRSTKLEDSAMYFCASRRDSTLGGYTFGSGTRLTVV.

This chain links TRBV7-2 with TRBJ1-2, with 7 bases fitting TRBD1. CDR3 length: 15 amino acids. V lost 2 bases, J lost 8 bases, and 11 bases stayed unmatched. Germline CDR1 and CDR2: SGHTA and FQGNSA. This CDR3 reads CASSLQRTGSVGYTF. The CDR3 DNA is TGTGCCAGCAGCTTACAACGGACAGGATCAGTAGGCTACACCTTC. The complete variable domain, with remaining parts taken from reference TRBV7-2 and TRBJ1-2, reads GAGVSQSPSNKVTEKGKDVELRCDPISGHTALYWYRQSLGQGLEFLIYFQGNSAPDKSGLPSDRFSAERTGGSVSTLTIQRTQQEDSAVYLCASSLQRTGSVGYTFGSGTRLTVV.

CDR3 loop: CASSLSGHTDTQYF. DNA of the CDR3: TGTGCCAGCAGCCTAAGCGGGCACACAGATACGCAGTATTTT. The chain uses TRBV7-9 and TRBJ2-3, with D tentatively TRBD2 (6 bases). V was shortened by 5 bases and J by 2 bases, with 11 bases between the two germline ends. The CDR3 spans 14 residues. Germline assignment: CDR1 SEHNR and CDR2 FQNEAQ (reference sequence).

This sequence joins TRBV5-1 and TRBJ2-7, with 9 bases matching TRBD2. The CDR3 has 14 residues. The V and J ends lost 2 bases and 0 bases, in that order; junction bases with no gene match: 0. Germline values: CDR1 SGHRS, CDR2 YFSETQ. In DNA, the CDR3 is TGCGCCAGCAGCTTTAGCGGGGGCTCCTACGAGCAGTACTTC. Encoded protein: CASSFSGGSYEQYF.

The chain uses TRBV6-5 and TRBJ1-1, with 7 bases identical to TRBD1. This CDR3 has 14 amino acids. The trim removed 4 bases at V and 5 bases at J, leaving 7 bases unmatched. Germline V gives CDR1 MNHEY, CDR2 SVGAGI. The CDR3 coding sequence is TGTGCCAGCAGTTTCGACAGGGTATGGACTGAAGCTTTCTTT. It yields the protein CASSFDRVWTEAFF.

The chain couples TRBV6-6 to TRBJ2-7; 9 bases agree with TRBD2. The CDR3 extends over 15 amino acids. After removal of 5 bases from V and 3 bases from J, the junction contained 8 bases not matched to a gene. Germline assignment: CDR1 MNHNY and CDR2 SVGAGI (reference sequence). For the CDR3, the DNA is TGTGCCAGCAGTCTTCAAGCGGGAGGTGGCTACGAGCAGTACTTC. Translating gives CASSLQAGGGYEQYF.

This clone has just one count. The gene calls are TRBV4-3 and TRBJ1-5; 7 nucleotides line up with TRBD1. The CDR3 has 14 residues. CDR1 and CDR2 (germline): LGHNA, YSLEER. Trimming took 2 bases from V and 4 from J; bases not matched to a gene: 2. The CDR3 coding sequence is TGCGCCAGCAGCCAATTCAGGGGGAATCAGCCCCAGCATTTT. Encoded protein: CASSQFRGNQPQHF.

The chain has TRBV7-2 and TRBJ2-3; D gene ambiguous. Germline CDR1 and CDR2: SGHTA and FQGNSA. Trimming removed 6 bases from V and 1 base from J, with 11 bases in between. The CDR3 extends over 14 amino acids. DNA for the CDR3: TGTGCCAGCAGTCCAGAATACGGCACAGATACGCAGTATTTT. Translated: CASSPEYGTDTQYF.

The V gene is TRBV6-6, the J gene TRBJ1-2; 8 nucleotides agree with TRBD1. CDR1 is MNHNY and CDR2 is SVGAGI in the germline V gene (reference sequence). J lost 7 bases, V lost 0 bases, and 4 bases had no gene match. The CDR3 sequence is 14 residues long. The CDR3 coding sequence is TGTGCCAGCAGTTACTCCGGGACAGGTGGTGGCTACACCTTC. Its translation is CASSYSGTGGGYTF.

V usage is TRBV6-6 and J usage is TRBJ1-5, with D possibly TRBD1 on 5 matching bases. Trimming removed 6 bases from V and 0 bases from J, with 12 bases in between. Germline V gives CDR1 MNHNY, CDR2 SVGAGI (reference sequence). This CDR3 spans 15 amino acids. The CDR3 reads CASRSDSYSNQPQHF. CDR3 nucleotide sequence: TGTGCCAGCAGATCAGACAGCTATAGCAATCAGCCCCAGCATTTT.

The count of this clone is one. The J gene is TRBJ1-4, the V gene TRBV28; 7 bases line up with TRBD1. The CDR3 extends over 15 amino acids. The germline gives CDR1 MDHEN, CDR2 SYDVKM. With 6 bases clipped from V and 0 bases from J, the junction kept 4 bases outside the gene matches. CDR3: CASSPGTATNEKLFF. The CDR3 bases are TGTGCCAGCAGCCCCGGGACAGCAACTAATGAAAAACTGTTTTTT.

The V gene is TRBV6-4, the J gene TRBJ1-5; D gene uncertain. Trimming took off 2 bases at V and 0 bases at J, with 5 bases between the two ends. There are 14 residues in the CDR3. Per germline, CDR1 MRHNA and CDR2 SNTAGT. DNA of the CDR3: TGTGCCAGCAGTGACGAGCATAGCAATCAGCCCCAGCATTTT. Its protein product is CASSDEHSNQPQHF.